This is a list of T cell receptor beta chains from one sample in a study of T cell responses to AZD1222 COVID-19 vaccine. Profiled with immunoSEQ multiplex PCR; TCRdb holds only in-frame clones, not every one. This sample carries some 130,000 clones, about 89% of them seen once, and the ten largest clones take just under 6.5%. This sample comprised peripheral blood, obtained on day 0 of AZD1222 vaccination. These receptors were taken from an adult in good health. The CDR3 runs from the conserved cysteine through the conserved F or W. D genes are given only for firm matches. Clone size is not always given. Where it is, it says once, few, many or a class for expanded clones.

TRBJ2-6	TRBV7-2	.	15	.	CASSQQRSGANVLTF	TGTGCCAGCAGCCAACAGAGGTCAGGGGCCAACGTCCTGACTTTC
TRBJ2-1	TRBV20-1	once	13	.	CSASYPTGYEQFF	TGCAGTGCTAGTTACCCGACGGGCTATGAGCAGTTCTTC
TRBJ2-2	TRBV18	.	13	.	CASSPPALGELFF	TGTGCCAGCTCACCACCGGCCCTAGGGGAGCTGTTTTTT
TRBJ1-2	TRBV10-2	.	12	.	CASSERQSGYTF	TGCGCCAGCAGTGAGAGACAGTCGGGCTACACCTTC
TRBJ2-5	TRBV27	.	14	.	CASSTGGQQETQYF	TGTGCCAGCAGCACCGGCGGACAGCAAGAGACCCAGTACTTC
TRBJ2-1	TRBV7-6	few	15	.	CASSLPTEGFDEQFF	TGTGCCAGCAGCTTACCCACGGAAGGGTTCGATGAGCAGTTCTTC
TRBJ2-3	TRBV4-2	.	16	.	CASSQVPDAWTDTQYF	TGTGCCAGCAGCCAAGTCCCGGACGCCTGGACAGATACGCAGTATTTT
TRBJ2-4	TRBV4-1	once	13	.	CASSQGQMDIQYF	TGCGCCAGCAGCCAAGGACAGATGGACATTCAGTACTTC
TRBJ2-7	TRBV11-3	.	14	TRBD1	CASSLGQGRDEQYF	TGTGCCAGCAGCTTAGGACAGGGTAGGGACGAGCAGTACTTC
TRBJ1-2	TRBV6-5	.	12	.	CASSSSPYGYTF	TGTGCCAGCAGTTCAAGCCCCTATGGCTACACCTTC
TRBJ1-1	TRBV6-5	.	14	TRBD1	CASSRGQLNTEAFF	TGTGCCAGCAGTCGGGGACAGCTGAACACTGAAGCTTTCTTT
TRBJ2-1	TRBV19	.	15	.	CASSSGVSSYNEQFF	TGTGCCAGTAGTAGCGGGGTTAGCTCCTACAATGAGCAGTTCTTC
TRBJ1-1	TRBV30	.	15	TRBD1	CAWSRTGSPQDEAFF	TGTGCCTGGTCGAGGACAGGTTCTCCTCAGGATGAAGCTTTCTTT
TRBJ2-3	TRBV7-9	.	13	.	CASRAGSRDTQYF	TGTGCCAGCAGGGCGGGATCAAGAGATACGCAGTATTTT
TRBJ1-3	TRBV7-8	.	15	TRBD1	CASSLRDRGGNTIYF	TGTGCCAGCAGCTTAAGGGACAGGGGAGGAAACACCATATATTTT
TRBJ2-2	TRBV29-1	.	17	.	CSVEAAQGRADTGELFF	TGCAGCGTTGAAGCCGCCCAGGGGCGAGCAGACACCGGGGAGCTGTTTTTT
TRBJ2-1	TRBV18	.	13	.	CASSPSSYNEQFF	TGTGCCAGCTCACCCTCCTCCTACAATGAGCAGTTCTTC
TRBJ1-2	TRBV2	.	16	TRBD1	CASWDRGDRGYYGYTF	TGTGCCAGTTGGGATCGAGGGGACAGGGGATACTATGGCTACACCTTC
TRBJ2-1	TRBV11-2	.	16	.	CASSSRGLHKLNEQFF	TGTGCCAGCAGCTCCCGGGGACTTCATAAGTTGAATGAGCAGTTCTTC
TRBJ1-4	TRBV6-1	.	13	.	CASSEEWPEKLFF	TGTGCCAGCAGTGAAGAGTGGCCTGAAAAACTGTTTTTT
TRBJ2-5	TRBV2	.	12	.	CASSPGRETQYF	TGTGCCAGCAGCCCGGGTCGGGAGACCCAGTACTTC
TRBJ1-2	TRBV2	once	14	.	CASSLELTVYGYTF	TGTGCCAGCAGTCTAGAATTGACTGTCTATGGCTACACCTTC